Presented here are 29 T cell receptor beta chains from one specimen sequenced in a study of shared clonotypes between healthy human individuals. Profiled with immunoSEQ multiplex PCR; TCRdb holds only in-frame clones, not every one. The sample shows roughly 530,000 clones, roughly 95% of them seen only once. Sequencing was performed on naive CD4+ T cells sorted from blood. The subset is: CD45RA+ positively selected. Receptor source: a woman aged 30 to 39 in good health.

This rearrangement joins TRBV19 to TRBJ1-1, with a tentative D call TRBD1 (6 bases). CDR1 and CDR2 from the germline V gene are LNHDA and SQIVND (reference sequence). Trimming left V 1 base short and J 1 base short, with 10 bases between. The CDR3 is 15 amino acids. The CDR3 bases are TGTGCCAGTAGTATAGTCGGGACACCGAACACTGAAGCTTTCTTT. Translating gives CASSIVGTPNTEAFF.

The gene calls are TRBV5-1 and TRBJ2-5; 8 bases are shared with TRBD1. The J segment lost 2 bases and the V segment lost 2 bases, leaving 2 bases of the junction unmatched. The CDR3 is made up of 14 amino acids. Germline assignment: CDR1 SGHRS and CDR2 YFSETQ. As DNA, the CDR3 is TGCGCCAGCAGCTTTGGGACAGGTCAAGAGACCCAGTACTTC. This codes for CASSFGTGQETQYF. Full variable domain (outside the CDR3, taken from reference TRBV5-1 and TRBJ2-5): KAGVTQTPRYLIKTRGQQVTLSCSPISGHRSVSWYQQTPGQGLQFLFEYFSETQRNKGNFPGRFSGRQFSNSRSEMNVSTLELGDSALYLCASSFGTGQETQYFGPGTRLLVL.

This clone was counted only a few times. The rearrangement links TRBV28 to TRBJ1-2; D perhaps matches TRBD1 (5 bases). Trimming pared 5 bases from V and 8 bases from J, leaving 12 bases between. In germline, CDR1 is MDHEN, CDR2 SYDVKM. The CDR3 has 12 residues. CDR3 protein: CASSPGLGGYTF. CDR3 in DNA: TGTGCCAGCAGTCCGGGACTGGGAGGCTACACCTTC.

The gene calls are TRBV6-5 and TRBJ1-1; no firm D call. Germline CDR1 and CDR2: MNHEY and SVGAGI. Trimming shortened V by 6 bases and J by 3 bases, and 14 bases separated the two germline ends. The CDR3 is 14 amino acids. CDR3 DNA: TGTGCCAGCAGCCTCAGGACCTCCTACACTGAAGCTTTCTTT. It translates to CASSLRTSYTEAFF.

The rearrangement links TRBV4-1 to TRBJ2-5; D perhaps matches TRBD1 (6 bases). The J call is in doubt because the DNA end fits TRBJ2-7 better. The CDR3 is made up of 16 amino acids. Germline CDR1 MGHRA, CDR2 YSYEKL. The CDR3 DNA reads TGCGCCAGCAGCCAAAATGAATTAGGACAGTCCTACGAGCAGTACTTC. Amino acid sequence: CASSQNELGQSYEQYF.

This chain connects TRBV4-2 to TRBJ2-5, with D possibly being TRBD2 (5 bases). Germline V gene sequence: CDR1 LGHNA, CDR2 YNFKEQ. The V end lost 0 bases, the J end lost 0 bases, and 8 bases lay between the germline ends. The length of the CDR3 is 15 residues. CDR3 coding DNA: TGTGCCAGCAGCCAAGATACGGGATACCAAGAGACCCAGTACTTC. As protein: CASSQDTGYQETQYF.

The chain links TRBV28 to TRBJ2-5; 7 bases map to TRBD2. The J call is in doubt because the DNA end fits TRBJ2-7 better. There are 14 residues in the CDR3. The germline V gene has CDR1 MDHEN and CDR2 SYDVKM. DNA for the CDR3: TGTGCCAGCGGGGAGGCTAGCGGTTCCTACGAGCAGTACTTC. Translating it yields CASGEASGSYEQYF.

The V gene is TRBV7-9, the J gene TRBJ1-1; weak D call: TRBD1 (6 bases). CDR1 is SEHNR, CDR2 FQNEAQ, per germline (reference sequence). The ends were cut back, 5 bases at V and 0 bases at J, with 19 bases in the middle. The CDR3 spans 17 residues. The CDR3 region is CASSIGQPSPMNTEAFF. The CDR3 DNA reads as TGTGCCAGCAGCATCGGACAGCCCTCACCGATGAACACTGAAGCTTTCTTT.

The chain uses TRBV5-4 and TRBJ2-4; 10 positions match TRBD1. CDR3 length equals 16 residues. Germline values: CDR1 SGHNT, CDR2 YYREEE (reference sequence). V lost 0 bases, J lost 10 bases, and 10 bases stayed unmatched. CDR3 residues: CASSLAGRDRGRIQYF. The CDR3 region has the DNA TGTGCCAGCAGCTTGGCGGGGCGGGACAGGGGAAGGATTCAGTACTTC. Using reference TRBV5-4 and TRBJ2-4 for the parts outside the CDR3, the full variable domain is ETGVTQSPTHLIKTRGQQVTLRCSSQSGHNTVSWYQQALGQGPQFIFQYYREEENGRGNFPPRFSGLQFPNYSSELNVNALELDDSALYLCASSLAGRDRGRIQYFGAGTRLSVL.

This rearrangement joins TRBV18 to TRBJ2-3; 12 bases line up with TRBD2. Germline V gives CDR1 KGHSH, CDR2 LQKENI. The CDR3 is 15 residues long. Trimming cost V 3 bases and J 5 bases; bases outside gene matches: 3. As DNA, the CDR3 is TGTGCCAGCTCACCGACTAGCGGGAGAGGAGATACGCAGTATTTT. This codes for CASSPTSGRGDTQYF.

The chain employs TRBV7-9 and TRBJ1-2, with D unresolved. V was clipped by 2 bases and J by 6 bases, with 7 bases between them. CDR1 is SEHNR and CDR2 is FQNEAQ in the germline V gene (reference sequence). The CDR3 is 12 residues long. Here the CDR3 DNA reads TGTGCCAGCAGCTTACCTTGGGATGGCTACACCTTC. Translated: CASSLPWDGYTF.

The CDR3 here is CASSSRRQYF. The CDR3 nucleotides read TGTGCCAGCAGCTCGCGGCGGCAGTACTTC. The rearrangement joins TRBV28 to TRBJ2-7; no reliable D call. Germline assignment: CDR1 MDHEN and CDR2 SYDVKM. There are 10 residues in the CDR3. Trimming removed 6 bases at V and 9 bases at J, with 9 bases between.

The rearrangement uses TRBV28 and TRBJ2-7, with 7 bases aligning to TRBD1. Looked up from germline, CDR1 is MDHEN and CDR2 is SYDVKM. V shed 6 bases and J 2 bases; nucleotides not matched to a gene: 7. This CDR3 is built from 14 residues. The CDR3 DNA reads as TGTGCCAGCAGAAAACAGGGGTTGGCCTACGAGCAGTACTTC. It encodes CASRKQGLAYEQYF.

The chain carries TRBV7-9 and TRBJ1-2, with 7 bases fitting TRBD1. V lost 7 bases to trimming and J lost 2 bases; unmatched junction nucleotides: 4. From germline, CDR1 is SEHNR and CDR2 FQNEAQ (reference sequence). This CDR3 spans 13 amino acids. The CDR3 DNA reads TGTGCCAGCAACCGGGACAGAAACTATGGCTACACCTTC. Protein sequence: CASNRDRNYGYTF.

V gene TRBV5-4 combines with J gene TRBJ1-2; D is possibly TRBD1 (5 bases). Germline-derived CDR1 and CDR2 are SGHNT and YYREEE (reference sequence). This CDR3 spans 15 amino acids. Trimming took off 5 bases at V and 4 bases at J, with 18 bases between the two ends. The CDR3 DNA is TGTGCCAGCAGTTTACCCGGGGGACGGGCCTATGGCTACACCTTC. Encoded protein: CASSLPGGRAYGYTF.

V usage is TRBV20-1 and J usage is TRBJ1-1, with D unresolved. Germline loops: CDR1 DFQATT, CDR2 SNEGSKA (reference sequence). This CDR3 region has 11 residues. Deletions cut 3 bases from V and 3 bases from J, with 5 bases between. CDR3 protein: CSASRYTEAFF. In DNA form, the CDR3 reads TGCAGTGCTAGTCGGTACACTGAAGCTTTCTTT.

The CDR3 loop reads CASSPLTGSSYEQYF. The CDR3 nucleotides read TGTGCCAGCTCACCGTTGACTGGAAGCTCCTACGAGCAGTACTTC. This sequence joins TRBV18 and TRBJ2-7, with D uncertain. This CDR3 region has 15 residues. V was shortened by 3 bases and J by 0 bases, with 12 bases between the two germline ends. Germline loops: CDR1 KGHSH, CDR2 LQKENI.

V usage is TRBV5-8 and J usage is TRBJ1-2; TRBD1 is a possible D gene (5 bases). Trimming stripped 2 bases from V and 6 bases from J, with 17 bases between. Germline-derived CDR1 and CDR2 are SGHTS and YDEGEE. CDR3 size: 15 residues. The CDR3 is CASSLGQAAGNGYTF. Here the CDR3 DNA reads TGTGCCAGCAGCTTAGGACAAGCGGCGGGGAATGGCTACACCTTC.

The J gene is TRBJ2-3, the V gene TRBV28, with 10 bases matching TRBD2. The junction had 10 bases not matched to a gene; V was cut back by 1 base and J by 6 bases. This CDR3 is built from 17 residues. Germline V gives CDR1 MDHEN, CDR2 SYDVKM. In DNA, the CDR3 is TGTGCCAGCAGTTTATTCCCCGGACTAGCGGAGTGGGATACGCAGTATTTT. The encoded protein is CASSLFPGLAEWDTQYF.

The genes are TRBV28 and TRBJ1-5, with D possibly being TRBD1 (5 bases). V lost 2 bases and J 0 bases, leaving 11 bases between the germline ends. Germline CDR1 reads MDHEN; CDR2 reads SYDVKM. There are 16 residues in the CDR3. The CDR3 loop is CASSLGTFYSNQPQHF. The CDR3 coding sequence is TGTGCCAGCAGTTTAGGGACCTTTTATAGCAATCAGCCCCAGCATTTT.

The rearrangement joins TRBV27 to TRBJ1-5; 10 positions agree with TRBD1. Germline V CDR1 and CDR2: MNHEY, SMNVEV (reference sequence). The CDR3 length is 15 residues. The trim removed 5 bases at V and 7 bases at J, leaving 8 bases unmatched. In DNA, the CDR3 is TGTGCCAGCAGTCCGAACCGGGACAGGGGACAGCCCCAGCATTTT. Amino acids: CASSPNRDRGQPQHF.

This rearrangement joins TRBV4-2 to TRBJ2-7, with TRBD2 as a possible D gene (5 bases). The length of the CDR3 is 13 residues. V gave up 0 bases and J gave up 7 bases, with 10 bases separating them. From germline, CDR1 is LGHNA and CDR2 YNFKEQ. The CDR3 DNA follows: TGTGCCAGCAGCCAAGAAATAGCGAATGAGCAGTACTTC. Its protein is CASSQEIANEQYF.

This clone was counted a single time. The rearrangement uses TRBV28 and TRBJ2-7; 7 nucleotides align to TRBD1. The length of the CDR3 is 16 residues. CDR1 and CDR2 from the germline V gene are MDHEN and SYDVKM. With 7 bases clipped from V and 5 bases from J, the junction kept 17 bases outside the gene matches. The CDR3 protein is CASITRLRYRGDEQYF. DNA for the CDR3: TGTGCCAGCATCACTCGGTTGAGGTACAGGGGCGACGAGCAGTACTTC.

The chain combines TRBV5-1 with TRBJ2-7, with TRBD1 matching over 9 bases. Germline V gene lookup returns CDR1 SGHRS and CDR2 YFSETQ. With V trimmed by 4 bases and J by 3 bases, 5 bases remained unmatched. CDR3 length: 14 amino acids. The CDR3 sequence is CASSIRQGVYEQYF. The CDR3 DNA reads as TGCGCCAGCAGCATAAGACAGGGGGTCTACGAGCAGTACTTC.

This sequence joins TRBV19 and TRBJ2-4; tentatively, D is TRBD2 (6 bases). CDR3 length equals 14 residues. Germline V gene lookup returns CDR1 LNHDA and CDR2 SQIVND (reference sequence). Trimming cost V 6 bases and J 3 bases, with 12 bases left between them. The CDR3 is CASRRESVKNIQYF. Here the CDR3 DNA reads TGTGCCAGTAGACGGGAGTCCGTCAAAAACATTCAGTACTTC.

V gene TRBV7-9 combines with J gene TRBJ2-7, with 13 bases aligning to TRBD2. Trimming at V came to 5 bases and at J to 7 bases, leaving 8 bases not matched to a gene. This CDR3 is 15 amino acids long. CDR1 is SEHNR and CDR2 is FQNEAQ in the germline V gene (reference sequence). CDR3 in amino acids: CASSPTSGRAGEQYF. The DNA of the CDR3 is TGTGCCAGCAGCCCAACTAGCGGGAGGGCGGGAGAGCAGTACTTC. Full variable domain (rest looked up from reference TRBV7-9 and TRBJ2-7): DTGVSQNPRHKITKRGQNVTFRCDPISEHNRLYWYRQTLGQGPEFLTYFQNEAQLEKSRLLSDRFSAERPKGSFSTLEIQRTEQGDSAMYLCASSPTSGRAGEQYFGPGTRLTVT.

This rearrangement joins TRBV6-1 to TRBJ1-5, with D maybe TRBD1 (5 bases). The ends were cut back, 10 bases at V and 2 bases at J, with 15 bases in the middle. The CDR3 sequence is 14 residues long. CDR1 MNHNS and CDR2 SASEGT come from the germline V gene. CDR3: CATAGGTGNQPQHF. The CDR3 DNA reads as TGTGCCACCGCCGGGGGGACTGGCAATCAGCCCCAGCATTTT.

This chain links TRBV27 with TRBJ1-4; 8 nucleotides agree with TRBD1. Germline V lookup: CDR1 MNHEY, CDR2 SMNVEV (reference sequence). The trim removed 2 bases at V and 4 bases at J, leaving 6 bases unmatched. The CDR3 is made up of 16 amino acids. In DNA, the CDR3 is TGTGCCAGCAGTTTAGGGCAGGGGGCAGGTAATGAAAAACTGTTTTTT. It codes for CASSLGQGAGNEKLFF.

Only one count was recorded for this clone. The chain links TRBV6-1 to TRBJ2-7; D is undetermined. The CDR3 length is 13 residues. CDR1 MNHNS and CDR2 SASEGT come from the germline V gene. V shed 0 bases and J shed 4 bases, with 7 bases lying between them. The chain's CDR3 is CASSEALDYEQYF. The CDR3 nucleotides are TGTGCCAGCAGTGAAGCCCTTGATTACGAGCAGTACTTC.